Following are 15 T cell receptor beta chains from one sample sequenced in a study of blood T cells in healthy people across ages. It was with a sample-barcoded 5' primer and a J-beta primer mix that a second PCR of roughly 7 to 12 cycles was run. TCRdb itself ran the 5' RACE reads through MiXCR, one entry per CDR3 protein. The table has hundreds of thousands of distinct CDR3 sequences, approximately 29% seen once; the top ten hold approximately 15%. Input material: blood. The receptor set was obtained from a woman over 75 in good health.

To note about this clonotype: Since a much larger clone is just one base distant, this may be a read error. The gene calls are TRBV5-6 and TRBJ2-3; no firm D call. CDR3 length: 15 residues. In germline, CDR1 is SGHDT, CDR2 YYEEEE. CDR3 in DNA: TGTGCCAGCAGTTCGGACGGCGGCGGCACAGATACGCAGTGTTTT. It is translated as CASSSDGGGTDTQCF.

The chain links TRBV12-3 or TRBV12-4 to TRBJ2-1; 13 bases line up with TRBD2. The V gene end was trimmed by 6 bases and the J gene end by 7 bases; junction bases not matched to a gene: 21. This CDR3 region has 20 residues. The CDR3, as DNA: TGTGCCAGCAGAGCGACCCCGGGACTAGCGGGGCAGAGCGTAACGAATGAGCAGTTCTTC. The encoded protein is CASRATPGLAGQSVTNEQFF.

CDR3 residues: CASSTLGLAGTYNEQYF. The CDR3 bases are TGTGCCAGCAGTACACTGGGACTAGCGGGGACCTACAATGAGCAGTACTTC. The V call is TRBV6-5, the J call TRBJ2-7; 13 nucleotides line up with TRBD2. V lost 5 bases and J lost 7; bases outside the gene matches: 14. This CDR3 has 17 residues. CDR1 is MNHEY, CDR2 SVGAGI, per germline.

V gene TRBV29-1 combines with J gene TRBJ2-5, with 7 bases that match TRBD1. Germline CDR1 is SQVTM and CDR2 is ANQGSEA. This CDR3 spans 14 amino acids. V shed 4 bases, J shed 5 bases, and the junction held 10 bases outside the gene matches. The chain's CDR3 is CSVVIRGYRETQYF. CDR3 DNA: TGCAGCGTTGTAATCAGGGGGTATCGGGAGACCCAGTACTTC.

This clonotype was detected ten times or more. The rearrangement links TRBV5-1 to TRBJ2-5, with 9 bases lining up with TRBD1. Per germline, CDR1 SGHRS and CDR2 YFSETQ. This CDR3 region has 14 residues. Trimming cost V 4 bases and J 5 bases; bases outside gene matches: 6. The CDR3 region is CASSGTGGWETQYF. CDR3 coding DNA: TGCGCCAGCAGCGGAACAGGGGGCTGGGAGACCCAGTACTTC.

This clonotype was found many times. The DNA for the CDR3 is TGTGCCAGCAGTGAAACGCACGGGAACTATGGCTACACCTTC. This sequence encodes CASSETHGNYGYTF. The chain couples TRBV6-1 to TRBJ1-2; no reliable D call. V lost 2 bases and J 2 bases, leaving 9 bases between the germline ends. CDR1 MNHNS and CDR2 SASEGT come from the germline V gene. This CDR3 region has 14 residues.

This rearrangement joins TRBV20-1 to TRBJ1-5; D gene ambiguous. V gave up 0 bases and J gave up 3 bases, with 12 bases separating them. From germline, CDR1 is DFQATT and CDR2 SNEGSKA (reference sequence). The CDR3 loop spans 15 amino acids. In DNA, the CDR3 is TGCAGTGCTAGAGAGGAGGAATTGGCCAATCAGCCCCAGCATTTT. Its protein is CSAREEELANQPQHF.

This clonotype was seen many times. V is TRBV29-1 and J is TRBJ2-3, with 12 positions matching TRBD1. The V gene end was trimmed by 6 bases and the J gene end by 6 bases; junction bases not matched to a gene: 10. The CDR3 contains 15 residues. Germline assignment: CDR1 SQVTM and CDR2 ANQGSEA. The CDR3 protein is CSVRKSGTGGDTQYF. For the CDR3, the DNA is TGCAGCGTGAGAAAGTCCGGGACAGGGGGCGATACGCAGTATTTT.

This clonotype was counted a few times. A read error may be the cause here, since a much bigger clone is one base away. The chain has TRBV6-1 and TRBJ2-1; D unresolved. The CDR3 is 14 residues long. The germline gives CDR1 MNHNS, CDR2 SASEGT. The CDR3 DNA reads TGTGCCAGCAGGGTCTCAAACCTCTACAATGGGCAGTTCTTC. Amino acids: CASRVSNLYNGQFF.

This clonotype was observed at least ten times. The chain recombines TRBV4-2 with TRBJ2-5; a weak D match, TRBD1 (5 bases). Trimming removed 4 bases from V and 1 base from J, with 10 bases in between. Germline values: CDR1 LGHNA, CDR2 YNFKEQ. The CDR3 length is 14 residues. The CDR3 DNA reads as TGTGCCAGCAGCCCATTAGGGGTCCAAGAGACCCAGTACTTC. Amino acids: CASSPLGVQETQYF.

This clonotype was seen at least ten times. This chain connects TRBV5-6 to TRBJ2-7, with D perhaps TRBD1 (5 bases). Germline V CDR1 and CDR2: SGHDT, YYEEEE. The length of the CDR3 is 15 residues. The V gene lost 3 bases and the J gene lost 4 bases, with 17 bases spanning the gap. The chain's CDR3 is CASSSFRAGLYEQYF. CDR3 coding DNA: TGTGCCAGCAGCTCCTTCAGGGCTGGATTGTACGAGCAGTACTTC. Full variable domain (remainder filled in from reference TRBV5-6 and TRBJ2-7): DAGVTQSPTHLIKTRGQQVTLRCSPKSGHDTVSWYQQALGQGPQFIFQYYEEEERQRGNFPDRFSGHQFPNYSSELNVNALLLGDSALYLCASSSFRAGLYEQYFGPGTRLTVT.

This clonotype has at least ten counts. Since a much larger clone is just one base distant, this may be a read error. The rearrangement joins TRBV11-2 to TRBJ2-5; TRBD2 matches at 9 bases. This CDR3 comprises 14 residues. V shed 4 bases and J 4 bases; nucleotides not matched to a gene: 4. Germline CDR1 and CDR2: SGHAT and FQNNGV. The CDR3 nucleotides read TGTGCCAGCAGCTGCGGGGGGGCGGGAGAGACCCAGTACTTC. Protein product: CASSCGGAGETQYF.

This clonotype was recorded many times. The chain has TRBV20-1 and TRBJ1-2; D is undetermined. Germline CDR1 DFQATT, CDR2 SNEGSKA (reference sequence). The CDR3 has 14 residues. V was pared by 1 base and J by 4 bases, with 13 bases between. CDR3 sequence reads: CSARGRFGVYGYTF. CDR3 coding DNA: TGCAGTGCTAGAGGCCGATTCGGAGTCTATGGCTACACCTTC.

This clonotype showed up many times. This chain joins TRBV7-3 and TRBJ2-3; TRBD2 agrees at 8 bases. V lost 1 base, J lost 4 bases, and 10 bases stayed unmatched. Germline values: CDR1 SGHTA, CDR2 FQGTGA. The CDR3 runs to 17 residues. The CDR3 coding sequence is TGTGCCAGCAGCTTAATGGGGACGGGGGGGTCAGCAGATACGCAGTATTTT. Its translation is CASSLMGTGGSADTQYF. Full variable domain (remainder filled in from reference TRBV7-3 and TRBJ2-3): GAGVSQTPSNKVTEKGKYVELRCDPISGHTALYWYRQSLGQGPEFLIYFQGTGAADDSGLPNDRFFAVRPEGSVSTLKIQRTERGDSAVYLCASSLMGTGGSADTQYFGPGTRLTVL.

This clonotype was picked up a small number of times. J is TRBJ2-2 and V is TRBV12-3 or TRBV12-4; D assignment may be TRBD1 or TRBD2 (5 bases each). Trimming pared 2 bases from V and 6 bases from J, leaving 19 bases between. The CDR3 has 17 amino acids. CDR3 residues: CASSLRARGVGPGELFF. CDR3 sequence (DNA): TGTGCCAGCAGTTTAAGGGCCAGAGGGGTTGGGCCCGGGGAGCTGTTTTTT.